Below are 22 T cell receptor beta chains sequenced from a single sample in a study of human T cells and chemical hapten exposure. The time point: pre-sensitization, week 0. Stated treatment: therapeutic diphenylcyclopropenone sensitization with weekly scalp DPC. TCRdb re-called the RACE reads with MiXCR, one entry per CDR3 protein. The sample holds roughly 380,000 distinct CDR3 sequences, approximately 5.1% seen once. The sample was whole blood, taken in connection with sensitization to the hapten diphenylcyclopropenone (DPC). The receptors were sampled from a woman between 45 and 65 years old with alopecia areata. Some clones in this sample may be carry-over from other donors' samples.

This clonotype has ten or more counts. The chain is built from TRBV15 and TRBJ1-1, with 7 bases matching TRBD1. Trimming removed 4 bases from V and 3 bases from J; junction bases left unmatched: 8. CDR3 length: 15 amino acids. Germline CDR1 LNHNV, CDR2 YYDKDF (reference sequence). DNA for the CDR3: TGTGCCACCAGCACGATACAGGGGTGGGACACTGAAGCTTTCTTT. Protein product: CATSTIQGWDTEAFF.

This chain uses TRBV20-1 with TRBJ2-7, with 9 bases that match TRBD2. Trimming cost V 5 bases and J 2 bases; bases outside gene matches: 4. CDR3 length: 13 residues. Germline V gives CDR1 DFQATT, CDR2 SNEGSKA (reference sequence). The CDR3 bases are TGCAGTGCTGAGCGGGGGGAGGCCTACGAGCAGTACTTC. Protein sequence: CSAERGEAYEQYF.

This clonotype has at least ten counts. The J gene is TRBJ2-3, the V gene TRBV20-1; D remains unclear. The CDR3 runs 15 residues. Germline CDR1 DFQATT, CDR2 SNEGSKA (reference sequence). Trimming took 0 bases from V and 2 from J, leaving 12 bases between them. This chain's CDR3 is CSARDLVGNTDTQYF. Here the CDR3 DNA reads TGCAGTGCTAGAGATCTCGTCGGAAACACAGATACGCAGTATTTT.

This clonotype was detected many times. The J gene is TRBJ2-1, the V gene TRBV7-2, with D perhaps matching TRBD1 (5 bases). CDR1 and CDR2 (germline): SGHTA, FQGNSA. Trimming shortened V by 2 bases and J by 6 bases, and 11 bases separated the two germline ends. The CDR3 contains 14 residues. This chain's CDR3 is CASSLIGAANEQFF. CDR3 DNA: TGTGCCAGCAGCTTAATAGGGGCGGCCAATGAGCAGTTCTTC.

This clonotype was counted at least ten times. This chain uses TRBV20-1 with TRBJ1-2, with D possibly being TRBD1 (6 bases). The length of the CDR3 is 15 residues. Germline V gives CDR1 DFQATT, CDR2 SNEGSKA (reference sequence). Trimming took 6 bases from V and 4 from J, leaving 21 bases between them. The CDR3 reads CSATGPARGPYGYTF. The DNA of the CDR3 is TGCAGTGCCACCGGGCCGGCCAGGGGTCCCTATGGCTACACCTTC.

In its sample, this clonotype was seen a few times. The chain combines TRBV12-5 with TRBJ1-4; D call uncertain. This CDR3 region has 12 residues. Germline assignment: CDR1 LGHNT and CDR2 FRNRAP. V shed 0 bases and J shed 13 bases, with 9 bases lying between them. CDR3 amino acids: CASGLVPDLLFF. Here the CDR3 DNA reads TGTGCTAGTGGTTTGGTACCAGATTTACTGTTTTTT.

This clonotype came up many times. The chain links TRBV6-2 or TRBV6-3 to TRBJ2-6, with 9 bases fitting TRBD1. The ends lost 5 bases at V and 4 bases at J; junction bases unmatched: 6. The CDR3 totals 16 residues. Germline V gene sequence: CDR1 MNHEY, CDR2 SVGEGT. The DNA of the CDR3 is TGTGCCAGCAGTCCCGGGACAGGGTTAGGGGCCAACGTCCTGACTTTC. Translation gives CASSPGTGLGANVLTF.

This clonotype appeared many times. V usage is TRBV11-1 and J usage is TRBJ2-4, with D uncertain. The V gene's germline CDR1 is SGHAT and CDR2 FQDESV (reference sequence). Trimming removed 5 bases at V and 1 base at J, with 6 bases between. CDR3 length: 13 residues. CDR3 coding DNA: TGTGCCAGCAGCGTAGGGGCCAAAAACATTCAGTACTTC. Translating gives CASSVGAKNIQYF. Based on the CDR3 plus reference TRBV11-1 and TRBJ2-4, the full variable domain is EAEVAQSPRYKITEKSQAVAFWCDPISGHATLYWYRQILGQGPELLVQFQDESVVDDSQLPKDRFSAERLKGVDSTLKIQPAELGDSAMYLCASSVGAKNIQYFGAGTRLSVL.

Many counts were recorded for this clonotype. The V and J genes are TRBV5-6 and TRBJ1-2, with D possibly being TRBD1 (5 bases). CDR1 is SGHDT, CDR2 YYEEEE, per germline. There are 15 residues in the CDR3. V gave up 6 bases and J gave up 4 bases, with 19 bases separating them. This CDR3 is CASIPQGGLVYGYTF. CDR3 coding DNA: TGTGCCAGCATCCCTCAGGGAGGGCTTGTCTATGGCTACACCTTC.

This rearrangement joins TRBV5-4 to TRBJ1-2, with 7 nucleotides matching TRBD1. V gave up 5 bases and J gave up 8 bases; unmatched junction bases: 12. This CDR3 has 14 residues. Per the germline V gene, CDR1 is SGHNT and CDR2 is YYREEE (reference sequence). The CDR3 loop reads CASRTLRGPIGYTF. CDR3 sequence (DNA): TGTGCCAGCAGGACGCTTAGGGGGCCGATCGGCTACACCTTC.

In this sample, this clonotype turned up many times. The V call is TRBV29-1, the J call TRBJ1-1; D not certain. The length of the CDR3 is 14 residues. CDR1 is SQVTM, CDR2 ANQGSEA, per germline. V was shortened by 2 bases and J by 1 base, with 11 bases between the two germline ends. The CDR3 loop reads CSVEPPARNTEAFF. The CDR3 DNA sequence: TGCAGCGTTGAACCCCCCGCGAGGAACACTGAAGCTTTCTTT.

V usage is TRBV7-9 and J usage is TRBJ2-5; no clear D gene. Trimming shortened V by 5 bases and J by 2 bases, and 12 bases separated the two germline ends. Germline values: CDR1 SEHNR, CDR2 FQNEAQ (reference sequence). There are 14 residues in the CDR3. The CDR3 reads CASSPPPEQETQYF. In nucleotides, the CDR3 is TGTGCCAGCAGCCCCCCCCCGGAGCAAGAGACCCAGTACTTC.

The CDR3 protein is CSARGTGNEKLFF. CDR3 nucleotide sequence: TGCAGTGCTAGAGGGACAGGGAATGAAAAACTGTTTTTT. This rearrangement joins TRBV20-1 to TRBJ1-4, with 8 bases fitting TRBD1. Losses at the gene ends were 1 base for V and 5 bases for J; bases not matched to a gene: 0. Per germline, CDR1 DFQATT and CDR2 SNEGSKA (reference sequence). This CDR3 is built from 13 residues.

There are a few counts of this clonotype. The chain has TRBV5-1 and TRBJ1-4; D uncertain. Looked up from germline, CDR1 is SGHRS and CDR2 is YFSETQ. The V and J ends lost 5 bases and 4 bases respectively, with 12 bases between them. The CDR3 spans 14 residues. The CDR3 region is CASRGNSHNEKLFF. DNA of the CDR3: TGCGCCAGCAGGGGGAACAGCCATAATGAAAAACTGTTTTTT.

V and J are TRBV5-1 and TRBJ1-1; D unresolved. The germline CDR1 and CDR2 sequences are SGHRS and YFSETQ. Between the trimmed V and J ends, which lost 0 bases and 4 bases, there was a span of 10 bases. The CDR3 consists of 14 residues. This chain's CDR3 is CASSLDGVGTEAFF. For the CDR3, the DNA is TGCGCCAGCAGCTTGGATGGGGTTGGCACTGAAGCTTTCTTT.

This clonotype has at least ten counts. The chain joins TRBV7-3 to TRBJ2-7; TRBD1 agrees at 10 bases. V trimming: 4 bases; J trimming: 6 bases; junction bases outside the gene matches: 3. Germline values: CDR1 SGHTA, CDR2 FQGTGA. There are 13 residues in the CDR3. The DNA for the CDR3 is TGTGCCAGCAGCTCGCGGACAGGGGGCGAGCAGTACTTC. Translating it yields CASSSRTGGEQYF.

This clonotype was picked up a small number of times. The genes are TRBV28 and TRBJ2-7, with 7 bases aligning to TRBD1. CDR3 size: 14 residues. Losses at the gene ends were 10 bases for V and 2 bases for J; bases not matched to a gene: 11. Germline loops: CDR1 MDHEN, CDR2 SYDVKM. The CDR3, as DNA: TGTGCCATCGGGGAGAACAGGGGCACCTACGAGCAGTACTTC. It yields the protein CAIGENRGTYEQYF.

Points on this clonotype: This may be a read error: a much more frequent sequence differs by one nucleotide. This chain joins TRBV7-8 and TRBJ1-5, with D maybe TRBD1 (5 bases). Germline assignment: CDR1 SGHVS and CDR2 FQNEAQ. The CDR3 is 15 residues long. Between the trimmed V and J ends, which lost 3 bases and 8 bases, there was a span of 17 bases. CDR3 protein: CASSLYGGEGEPQHF. In DNA form, the CDR3 reads TGTGCCAGCAGCTTGTACGGGGGGGAAGGAGAGCCCCAGCATTTT.

This clonotype was recorded a few times. The genes are TRBV5-1 and TRBJ2-3; 10 positions match TRBD1. CDR3 length: 15 amino acids. The junction had 5 bases not matched to a gene; V was cut back by 3 bases and J by 4 bases. CDR1 is SGHRS and CDR2 is YFSETQ in the germline V gene. The CDR3 is CASSSTGGDSDTQYF. The CDR3 DNA is TGCGCCAGCAGCTCGACAGGGGGCGATTCAGATACGCAGTATTTT.

The chain joins TRBV6-2 or TRBV6-3 to TRBJ1-5; D ambiguous. This CDR3 is 14 amino acids long. Germline V gene sequence: CDR1 MNHEY, CDR2 SVGEGT. Trimming removed 2 bases at V and 5 bases at J, with 10 bases between. The CDR3 DNA is TGTGCCAGCAGTTACCGTGTCAGTGATCAGCCCCAGCATTTT. It is translated as CASSYRVSDQPQHF.

This clonotype was seen repeatedly, ten times or more. The chain is built from TRBV20-1 and TRBJ1-3; maybe TRBD1 (5 bases). The V end lost 0 bases, the J end lost 0 bases, and 12 bases lay between the germline ends. The CDR3 is made up of 16 amino acids. Germline V CDR1 and CDR2: DFQATT, SNEGSKA (reference sequence). In DNA form, the CDR3 reads TGCAGTGCTAGAGATCCCGGCAGGGCCTCTGGAAACACCATATATTTT. Its protein is CSARDPGRASGNTIYF.

This clonotype turned up a few times. This sequence joins TRBV7-8 and TRBJ2-6; the D gene could be TRBD1 or TRBD2 (5 bases each). V was trimmed by 7 bases and J by 5 bases, leaving 18 bases between them. The CDR3 loop spans 16 amino acids. Germline V gene lookup returns CDR1 SGHVS and CDR2 FQNEAQ. This chain's CDR3 is CASIQSRDPRANVLTF. DNA for the CDR3: TGTGCCAGCATCCAAAGCAGGGACCCCCGGGCCAACGTCCTGACTTTC.